The next 5 T cell receptor beta chains were all read from a single sample in a study of T-cell memory formation after mild COVID-19 (dated by TCRdb to the early 2020s). Receptor amplification or capture employed 5' RACE. These reads were obtained on an Illumina NovaSeq 6000. TCRdb's own reprocessing of the public reads used fastp at Q25 and MiXCR and kept productive beta chains. Under each unique CDR3 protein, matching rows form one entry showing the most common genes and DNA. This sample lists 350,000 to 500,000 distinct CDR3 sequences; 15% to 20% were detected once. About a fifth of the sample goes to the ten largest clones. Sequences were obtained from PBMCs or a T cell subset sorted from them (not recorded which). All receptors come from a man aged 18 to 30 who had mild COVID-19 (a few samples of this study predate the infection). The sample titles of this study are shuffled in the database, so cell type and time point are left out; the donor was told from shared clones.

The genes are TRBV5-1 and TRBJ1-4, with D possibly being TRBD1 (6 bases). V was cut by 3 bases and J by 7 bases, with 16 bases left in between. The CDR3 totals 15 residues. Germline V gives CDR1 SGHRS, CDR2 YFSETQ. CDR3: CASSWEQGSLEKLFF. The CDR3 DNA reads as TGCGCCAGCAGCTGGGAACAGGGTTCACTTGAAAAACTGTTTTTT.

The chain combines TRBV11-2 with TRBJ1-6; D not resolved. This CDR3 contains 13 residues. Germline CDR1 is SGHAT and CDR2 is FQNNGV. The V gene lost 4 bases and the J gene lost 9 bases, with 10 bases spanning the gap. For the CDR3, the DNA is TGTGCCAGCAGCTCGGAGGGAGGTTCACCCCTCCACTTT. Its protein product is CASSSEGGSPLHF.

This chain links TRBV10-3 with TRBJ1-2; the D is unclear. V lost 0 bases and J 14 bases, leaving 16 bases between the germline ends. The V gene's germline CDR1 is ENHRY and CDR2 SYGVKD. The CDR3 runs to 13 residues. CDR3 loop: CAISESLGSDLTF. The CDR3 DNA follows: TGTGCCATCAGTGAGTCATTGGGCTCCGACTTGACCTTC.

This clonotype appeared a few times. The chain has TRBV4-1 and TRBJ1-6, with 9 nucleotides matching TRBD1. There are 15 residues in the CDR3. With V trimmed by 4 bases and J by 10 bases, 8 bases remained unmatched. Germline-derived CDR1 and CDR2 are MGHRA and YSYEKL. The CDR3 nucleotides are TGCGCCAGCAGCCTACCGGGACAGGGAAGATCACCCCTCCACTTT. Its protein is CASSLPGQGRSPLHF.

This clonotype was detected a few times. V is TRBV12-3 or TRBV12-4 and J is TRBJ2-1; no clear D gene. This CDR3 spans 13 amino acids. Trimming shortened V by 5 bases and J by 9 bases, and 14 bases separated the two germline ends. The CDR3 nucleotides are TGTGCCAGCAGTCCCCGACCGCGTGGTGAGCAGTTCTTC. Translating it yields CASSPRPRGEQFF.